This T cell receptor beta chain was found in a study of cytomegalovirus exposure and HLA in healthy donors. Study findings and constraints: The investigators catalogued some 160 TCR beta chains as cytomegalovirus-associated. The classifier, whose performance was assessed in both the original and validation cohorts, reportedly diagnosed cytomegalovirus status with high specificity and sensitivity. The authors confirmed in vitro that three CMV-associated chains were specific for CMV antigens.

The V segment lost 0 bases and the J segment 2 bases; nucleotides outside the gene matches: 3. CDR3 length equals 15 residues. Germline V gene sequence: CDR1 LGHNA, CDR2 YSLEER. Sequencing was performed with immunoSEQ multiplex PCR; in TCRdb, only in-frame clones are kept and a portion is missing. The sample includes about 69,000 clones, 96% seen only once; the top ten take about 4.6%. The count of this clone is one. Its antigen is unidentified. Among the approximately 130 subjects of the validation cohort, separate from the roughly 670-subject first cohort, were the donors. The receptor was isolated from a woman aged 18-29 years in good health and CMV-seropositive. V usage is TRBV4-3 and J usage is TRBJ2-7, with 8 bases that match TRBD1. Source material: PBMCs. The CDR3 DNA follows: TGCGCCAGCAGCCAAGAGGACAGGGACCCCTACGAGCAGTACTTC. Residues: CASSQEDRDPYEQYF.